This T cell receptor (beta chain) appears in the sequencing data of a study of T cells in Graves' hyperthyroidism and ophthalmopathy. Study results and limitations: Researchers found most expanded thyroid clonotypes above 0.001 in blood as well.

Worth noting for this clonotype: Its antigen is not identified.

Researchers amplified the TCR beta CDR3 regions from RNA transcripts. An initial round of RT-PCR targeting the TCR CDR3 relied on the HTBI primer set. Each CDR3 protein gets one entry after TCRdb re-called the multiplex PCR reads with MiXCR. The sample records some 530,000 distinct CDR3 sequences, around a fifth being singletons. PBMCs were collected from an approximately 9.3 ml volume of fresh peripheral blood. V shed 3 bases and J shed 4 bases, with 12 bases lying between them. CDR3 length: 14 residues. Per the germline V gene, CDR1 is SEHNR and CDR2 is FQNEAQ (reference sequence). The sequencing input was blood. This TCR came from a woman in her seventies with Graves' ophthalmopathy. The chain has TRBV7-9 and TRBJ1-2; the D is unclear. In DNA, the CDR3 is TGTGCCAGCAGCTTTGAAGATCGGGCCTATGGCTACACCTTC. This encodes CASSFEDRAYGYTF. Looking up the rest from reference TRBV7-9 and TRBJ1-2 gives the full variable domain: DTGVSQNPRHKITKRGQNVTFRCDPISEHNRLYWYRQTLGQGPEFLTYFQNEAQLEKSRLLSDRFSAERPKGSFSTLEIQRTEQGDSAMYLCASSFEDRAYGYTFGSGTRLTVV.